The present T cell receptor beta chain was sequenced within a study of T cells in Graves' hyperthyroidism and ophthalmopathy. This clonotype was counted many times. Amplification yielded TCR beta CDR3 regions, with RNA transcripts as the source. The TCR CDR3 first-round RT-PCR relied on the HTBI primer set. TCRdb redid the calling of the multiplex PCR reads with MiXCR, one entry per CDR3 protein. The sample holds under 800,000 distinct CDR3 sequences, around 15% seen once. This CDR3 comprises 12 residues. Between the trimmed V and J ends, which lost 5 bases and 8 bases, there was a span of 12 bases. Germline-derived CDR1 and CDR2 are MNHNS and SASEGT.

This chain connects TRBV6-1 to TRBJ1-1; the D gene is possibly TRBD1 (5 bases). Sequencing input: blood. The TCR sequence derives from a woman between 18 and 29 years old with Graves' hyperthyroidism. CDR3 in DNA: TGTGCCAGCAGTCTCCAGGGAGGAGAAGCTTTCTTT. Its protein is CASSLQGGEAFF.